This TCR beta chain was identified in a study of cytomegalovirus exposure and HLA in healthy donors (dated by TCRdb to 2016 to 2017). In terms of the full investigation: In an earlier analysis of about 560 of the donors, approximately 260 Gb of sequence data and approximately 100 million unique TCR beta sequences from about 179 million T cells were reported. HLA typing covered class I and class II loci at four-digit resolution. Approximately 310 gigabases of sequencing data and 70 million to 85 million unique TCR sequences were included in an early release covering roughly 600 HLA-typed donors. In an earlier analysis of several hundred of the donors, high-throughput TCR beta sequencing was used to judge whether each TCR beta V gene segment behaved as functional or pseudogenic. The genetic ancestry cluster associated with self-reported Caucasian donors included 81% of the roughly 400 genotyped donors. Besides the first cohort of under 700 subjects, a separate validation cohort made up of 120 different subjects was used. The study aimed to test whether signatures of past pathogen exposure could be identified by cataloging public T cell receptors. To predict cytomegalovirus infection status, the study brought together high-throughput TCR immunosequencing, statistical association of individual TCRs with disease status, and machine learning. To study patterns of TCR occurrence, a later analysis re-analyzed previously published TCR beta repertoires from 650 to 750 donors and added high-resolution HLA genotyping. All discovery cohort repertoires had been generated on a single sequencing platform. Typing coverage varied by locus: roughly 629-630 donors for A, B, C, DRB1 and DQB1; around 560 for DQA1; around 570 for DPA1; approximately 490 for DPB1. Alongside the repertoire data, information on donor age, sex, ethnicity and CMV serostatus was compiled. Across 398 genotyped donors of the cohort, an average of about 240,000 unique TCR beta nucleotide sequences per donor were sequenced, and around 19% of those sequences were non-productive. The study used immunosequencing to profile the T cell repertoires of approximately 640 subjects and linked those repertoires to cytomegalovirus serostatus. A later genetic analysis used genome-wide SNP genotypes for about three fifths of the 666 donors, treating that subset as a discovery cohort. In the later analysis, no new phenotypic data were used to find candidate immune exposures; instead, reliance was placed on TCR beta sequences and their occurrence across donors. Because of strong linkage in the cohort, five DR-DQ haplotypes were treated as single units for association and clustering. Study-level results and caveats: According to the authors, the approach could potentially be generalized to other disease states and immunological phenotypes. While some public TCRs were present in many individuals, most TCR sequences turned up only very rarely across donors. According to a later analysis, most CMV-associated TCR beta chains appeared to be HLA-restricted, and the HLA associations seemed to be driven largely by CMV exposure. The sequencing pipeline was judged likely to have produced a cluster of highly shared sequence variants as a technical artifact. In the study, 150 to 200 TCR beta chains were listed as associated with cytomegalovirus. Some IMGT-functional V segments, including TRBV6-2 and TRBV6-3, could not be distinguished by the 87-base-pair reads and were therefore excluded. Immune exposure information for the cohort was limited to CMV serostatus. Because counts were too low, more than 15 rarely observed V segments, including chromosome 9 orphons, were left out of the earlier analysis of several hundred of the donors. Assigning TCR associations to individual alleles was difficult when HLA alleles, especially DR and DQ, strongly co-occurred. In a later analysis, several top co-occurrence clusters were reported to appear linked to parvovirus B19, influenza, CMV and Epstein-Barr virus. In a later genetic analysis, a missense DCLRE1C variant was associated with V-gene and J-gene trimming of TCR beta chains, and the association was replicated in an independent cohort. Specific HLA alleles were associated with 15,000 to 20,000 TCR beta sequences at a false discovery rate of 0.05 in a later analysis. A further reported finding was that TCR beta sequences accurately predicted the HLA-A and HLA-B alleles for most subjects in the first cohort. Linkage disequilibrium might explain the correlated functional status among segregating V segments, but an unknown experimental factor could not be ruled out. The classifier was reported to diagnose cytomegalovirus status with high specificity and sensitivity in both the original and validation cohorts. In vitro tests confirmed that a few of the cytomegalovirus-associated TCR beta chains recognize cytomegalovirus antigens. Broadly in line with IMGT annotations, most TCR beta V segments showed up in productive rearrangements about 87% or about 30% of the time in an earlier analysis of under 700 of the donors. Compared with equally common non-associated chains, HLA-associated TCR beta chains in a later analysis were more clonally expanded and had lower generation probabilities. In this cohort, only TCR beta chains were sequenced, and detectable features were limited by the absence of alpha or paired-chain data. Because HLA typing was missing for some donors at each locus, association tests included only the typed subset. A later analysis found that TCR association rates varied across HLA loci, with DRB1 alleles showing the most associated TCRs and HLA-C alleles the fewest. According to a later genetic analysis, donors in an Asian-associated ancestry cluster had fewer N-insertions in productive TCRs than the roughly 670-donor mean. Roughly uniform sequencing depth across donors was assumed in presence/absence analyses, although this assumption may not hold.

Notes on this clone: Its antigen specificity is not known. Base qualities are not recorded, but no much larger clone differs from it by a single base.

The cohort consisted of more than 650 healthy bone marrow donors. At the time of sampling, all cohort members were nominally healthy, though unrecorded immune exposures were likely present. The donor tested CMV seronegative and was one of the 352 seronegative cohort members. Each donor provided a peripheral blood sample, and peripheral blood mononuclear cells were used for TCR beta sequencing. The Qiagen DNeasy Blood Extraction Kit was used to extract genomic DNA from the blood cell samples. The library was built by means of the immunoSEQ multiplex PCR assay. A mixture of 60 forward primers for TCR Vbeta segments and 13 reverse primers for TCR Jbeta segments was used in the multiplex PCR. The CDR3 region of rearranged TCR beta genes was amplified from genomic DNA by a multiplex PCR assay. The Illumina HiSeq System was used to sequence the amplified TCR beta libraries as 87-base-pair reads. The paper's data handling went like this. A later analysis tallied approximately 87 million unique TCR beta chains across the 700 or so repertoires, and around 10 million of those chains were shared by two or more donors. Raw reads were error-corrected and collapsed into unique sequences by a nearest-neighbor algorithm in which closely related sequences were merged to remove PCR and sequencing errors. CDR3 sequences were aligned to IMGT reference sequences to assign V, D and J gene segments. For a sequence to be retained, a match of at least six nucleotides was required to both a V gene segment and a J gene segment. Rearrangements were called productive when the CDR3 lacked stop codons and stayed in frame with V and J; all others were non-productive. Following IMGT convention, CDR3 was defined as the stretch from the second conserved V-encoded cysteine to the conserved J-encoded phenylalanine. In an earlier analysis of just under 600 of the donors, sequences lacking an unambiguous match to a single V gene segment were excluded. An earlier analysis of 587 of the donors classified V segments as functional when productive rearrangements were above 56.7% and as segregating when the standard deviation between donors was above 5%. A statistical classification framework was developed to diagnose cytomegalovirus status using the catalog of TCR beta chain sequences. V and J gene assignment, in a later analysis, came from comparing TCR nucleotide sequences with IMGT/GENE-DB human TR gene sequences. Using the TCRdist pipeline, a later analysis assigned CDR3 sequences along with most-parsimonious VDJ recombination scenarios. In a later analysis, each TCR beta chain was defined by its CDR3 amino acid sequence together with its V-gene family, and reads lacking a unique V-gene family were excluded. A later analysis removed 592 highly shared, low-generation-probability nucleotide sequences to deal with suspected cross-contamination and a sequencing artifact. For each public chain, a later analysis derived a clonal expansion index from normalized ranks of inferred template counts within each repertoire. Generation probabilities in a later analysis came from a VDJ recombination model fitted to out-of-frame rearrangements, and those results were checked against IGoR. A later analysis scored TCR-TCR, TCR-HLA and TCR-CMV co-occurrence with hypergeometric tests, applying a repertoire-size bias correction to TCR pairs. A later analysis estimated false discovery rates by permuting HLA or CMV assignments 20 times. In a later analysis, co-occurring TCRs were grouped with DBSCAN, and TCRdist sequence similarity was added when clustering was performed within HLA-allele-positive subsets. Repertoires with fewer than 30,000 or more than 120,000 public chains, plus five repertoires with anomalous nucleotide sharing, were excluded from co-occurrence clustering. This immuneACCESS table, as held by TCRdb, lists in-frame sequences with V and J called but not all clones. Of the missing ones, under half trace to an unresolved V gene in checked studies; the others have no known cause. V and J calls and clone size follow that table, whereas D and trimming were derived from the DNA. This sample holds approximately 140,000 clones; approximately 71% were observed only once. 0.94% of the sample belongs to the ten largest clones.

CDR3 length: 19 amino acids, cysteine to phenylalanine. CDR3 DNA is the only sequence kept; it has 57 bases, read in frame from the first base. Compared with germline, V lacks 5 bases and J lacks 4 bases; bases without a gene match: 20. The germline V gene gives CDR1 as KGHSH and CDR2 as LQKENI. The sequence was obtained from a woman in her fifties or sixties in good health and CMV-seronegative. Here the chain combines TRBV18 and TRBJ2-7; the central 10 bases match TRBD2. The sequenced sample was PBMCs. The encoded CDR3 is CASSTIQGLPSGSHYEQYF. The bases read TGTGCCAGCTCAACAATACAGGGATTACCTAGCGGGAGTCATTACGAGCAGTACTTC. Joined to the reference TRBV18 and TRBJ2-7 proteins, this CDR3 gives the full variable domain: NAGVMQNPRHLVRRRGQEARLRCSPMKGHSHVYWYRQLPEEGLKFMVYLQKENIIDESGMPKERFSAEFPKEGPSILRIQQVVRGDSAAYFCASSTIQGLPSGSHYEQYFGPGTRLTVT.